This T cell receptor (beta chain) was identified during a study of Graves' ophthalmopathy and Graves' hyperthyroidism. Study-level results: Progression of ophthalmopathy was predicted by the model with about 67% sensitivity and about 72% specificity.

The CDR3 has 15 amino acids. CDR1 MDHEN and CDR2 SYDVKM come from the germline V gene. V was pared by 5 bases and J by 3 bases, with 8 bases of the junction left unmatched. The authors amplified TCR beta CDR3 regions, and they did so from RNA transcripts for repertoire sequencing. Amplification began with first-round RT-PCR using HTBI primers, then second-round multiplex PCR was performed. One entry per CDR3 protein, called by TCRdb with MiXCR from the multiplex PCR reads. This sample yields about 210,000 distinct CDR3 sequences, of which under 30% are seen a single time; 9.1% belongs to the top ten. PBMCs had their origin in fresh peripheral blood (roughly 10 ml). Turning to this clonotype: The target antigen is unknown.

Sequencing was performed on peripheral blood. The sequence was collected from a middle-aged man with Graves' ophthalmopathy. The rearrangement joins TRBV28 to TRBJ2-7, with TRBD1 identical over 9 bases. CDR3 DNA sequence: TGTGCCAGCAGTCTAGACAGGGGGACCCACTACGAGCAGTACTTC. Protein product: CASSLDRGTHYEQYF.